This T cell receptor (beta chain) was identified during a study of T cells in Graves' hyperthyroidism and ophthalmopathy (dated by TCRdb to the late 2010s). Notes on the research overall: To identify TCR V-J signatures that set the groups apart, the researchers used a discovery cohort of 100 patients, made up of under 45 with Graves' ophthalmopathy and about 59 with stable Graves' hyperthyroidism. TCR Vbeta CDR3 sequencing of 120 to 150 peripheral blood samples (over 40 ophthalmopathy, 75 to 85 hyperthyroidism and roughly 17 progressor patients) is reported in the paper. Whether ophthalmopathy could be predicted prospectively was tested in an independent validation cohort made up of approximately 19 hyperthyroidism patients plus 17 patients who later progressed to ophthalmopathy. Once sampling was done, hyperthyroidism patients were given methimazole at a starting dose of 30 mg daily, whereas ophthalmopathy patients were given high-dose intravenous methylprednisolone. The study also compared thyroid tissue and blood T-cell repertoires from about 6 Graves' hyperthyroidism patients. The approximately 95 discovery patients were divided at random into training and test sets in a 7:3 ratio. Summary of the overall study and its limitations: Most expanded thyroid clonotypes (frequency above 0.001) were also detected in blood, a finding suggesting that blood repertoires may reflect thyroid immune responses. No statistical method was used to fix the sample size in advance, and group allocation was not hidden from the investigators. During validation, the model predicted progression to ophthalmopathy a median of roughly 7.1 months ahead of onset, with more than 55% sensitivity and around 72% specificity. A 13 V-J signature model separated ophthalmopathy from stable hyperthyroidism, with just over 85% sensitivity and approximately 81% specificity in cross-validation and 80%/75% in testing.

Patients with uncontrolled infections, other autoimmune diseases, pregnancy or lactation were excluded. Diagnoses were based on clinical symptoms, serum thyroxine and TRAb, thyroid ultrasound and orbital computed tomography. Total RNA was extracted using Trizol reagent, and RNA quality was assessed on an Agilent 2100 Bioanalyzer. The TCR beta CDR3 regions were amplified from RNA transcripts. The first round of RT-PCR for the TCR CDR3 was performed with the HTBI primer set and the Qiagen OneStep RT-PCR kit. The libraries were constructed in a second round of multiplex PCR and then size-selected and purified. Sequencing of the libraries was done on an Illumina HiSeq2000 using paired-end 100 bp reads. In the authors' own workflow: SOAPnuke was used to process the raw data, removing reads that contained adapters or uncalled bases, had a mean Phred below 15, or lacked an exact match to the constant primer or identifier. High-quality paired reads were merged using COPE v1.2.5, and each unique nucleotide sequence was defined as a clonotype. Clonotypes were aligned to IMGT TRBV, TRBD and TRBJ reference segments using MiTCR v1.1. The analysis included only V-J combinations with a frequency above 0.0001, which together covered about 99% of the repertoires. A TCS score was defined as the ratio between F50 (clonal expansion) and ExV (chaos), using BLOSUM62-based TCRdist between CDR3 peptides within each V-J. Welch's t-statistics and random forest reduced around 550 V-J features to 10 to 15, which were used in a naive Bayes classifier (R e1071). The Morisita-Horn index was used to measure how similar the thyroid and blood repertoires were. TCRdb's own reprocessing of the public reads used fastp at Q25 and MiXCR and kept productive beta chains. CDR3 protein duplicates are merged, each entry listing the most common genes and DNA. None of the V and J calls come from the authors' own analysis; TCRdb made them. This sample has 660,000 or so distinct CDR3 sequences in its table, and 45% of those were observed once. The ten biggest clones cover roughly 7.2% of the sample.

The CDR3 adds up to 9 amino acids, both ends counted. In the germline V gene, CDR1 corresponds to SGHVS and CDR2 to FNYEAQ. Comments on this clonotype: Its antigen target is currently unknown. No conserved phenylalanine or tryptophan is present at the end of the CDR3, so a read error is the likely explanation. It is unclear where the CDR3 begins or ends on the DNA, so no DNA is shown, and the CDR3 is as TCRdb lists it.

The TCR comes from an adult man with Graves' disease, either hyperthyroidism or ophthalmopathy (not recorded which). The sample comprised peripheral blood or thyroid tissue (not recorded which). The chain uses TRBV7-6 and TRBJ1-1. The encoded CDR3 is CASSLFGVS.